This TCR beta chain is from a study of cytotoxic CD8 clonotypes in ibrutinib-treated CLL. Study at large: Included were 11 to 12 relapsed/refractory and about 15 treatment-naive patients, of whom fewer than 18 were IGHV unmutated.

Repertoires were generated with immunoSEQ multiplex PCR, while TCRdb's copy carries only in-frame clones and drops some. Seen here are under 150,000 clones, approximately 90% observed once, and the top ten hold 10% to 13%. The V gene end was trimmed by 5 bases and the J gene end by 4 bases; junction bases not matched to a gene: 7. Germline V lookup: CDR1 MDHEN, CDR2 SYDVKM. This CDR3 region has 14 residues. A single count supports this clone. The antigen remains unidentified. Broader study findings: Under treatment, the uncommon public clonotypes either contracted or remained stable.

The chain employs TRBV28 and TRBJ1-1; 7 positions match TRBD1. This material consisted of PBMCs, taken after 12 months of ibrutinib treatment. The sequence was collected from a human donor with chronic lymphocytic leukemia. CDR3 residues: CASSTRGLGTEAFF. The CDR3 DNA is TGTGCCAGCAGTACGAGGGGGCTTGGCACTGAAGCTTTCTTT.